This section outlines one T cell receptor (beta chain) sequence together with its context. The data derive from a study of cytomegalovirus exposure and HLA in healthy donors. Use of 60 Vbeta and 13 Jbeta primers characterized the PCR. The assay was immunoSEQ multiplex PCR, and TCRdb's table has in-frame clones only and misses some. The table lists fewer than 350,000 clones, roughly 90% of them singletons. The germline V gene has CDR1 MNHEY and CDR2 SMNVEV (reference sequence). V lost 2 bases, J lost 3 bases, and 16 bases lay in between. This CDR3 is 16 amino acids long. The receptor's source is a woman younger than 35 in good health and CMV-seronegative. The V and J genes are TRBV27 and TRBJ1-1, with D unclear. Sequenced: PBMCs. Here the CDR3 reads CASSLRPGIEYTEAFF. The DNA of the CDR3 is TGTGCCAGCAGTTTACGCCCGGGGATTGAGTACACTGAAGCTTTCTTT.